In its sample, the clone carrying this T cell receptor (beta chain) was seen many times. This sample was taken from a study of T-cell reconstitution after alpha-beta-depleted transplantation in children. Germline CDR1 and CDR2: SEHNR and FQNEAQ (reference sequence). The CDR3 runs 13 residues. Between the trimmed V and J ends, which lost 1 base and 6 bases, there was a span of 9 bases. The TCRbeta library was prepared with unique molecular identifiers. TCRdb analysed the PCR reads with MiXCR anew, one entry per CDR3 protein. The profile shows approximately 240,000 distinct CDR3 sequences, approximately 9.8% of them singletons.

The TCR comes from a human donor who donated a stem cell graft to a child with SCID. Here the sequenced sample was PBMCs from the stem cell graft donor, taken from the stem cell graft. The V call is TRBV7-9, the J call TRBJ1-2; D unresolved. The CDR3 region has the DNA TGTGCCAGCAGCTTAGTATTGGTTGATGGCTACACCTTC. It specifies CASSLVLVDGYTF.